This paragraph covers one T cell receptor beta chain sequence. Its antigen is not identified. These data are taken from a study of resident and recirculating memory T cells in vitiligo. Study details: Shave-biopsy epidermis from lesional and nonlesional skin was sequenced alongside PBMCs.

Findings and caveats of the study: Sequences differed between biopsy sites and patients, suggesting private specificity. Clonality differed among vitiligo lesions, with no unique dominant clone.

The CDR3 runs to 16 residues. After removal of 6 bases from V and 7 bases from J, the junction contained 16 bases not matched to a gene. The V gene's germline CDR1 is ENHRY and CDR2 SYGVKD. The protocol was immunoSEQ multiplex PCR, while the TCRdb copy is restricted to in-frame clones and leaves out a portion. The sample has around 70,000 clones, approximately 90% seen once. Sequencing used blood. The clonotype was recovered from a male donor with vitiligo. The genes are TRBV10-3 and TRBJ1-2; 8 bases match TRBD1. The CDR3 sequence is CAIRAGTGIGLGGYTF. The CDR3 region has the DNA TGTGCCATCAGGGCCGGGACAGGAATAGGCCTAGGTGGCTACACCTTC.